This is a list of T cell receptor beta chains from one sample in a study of CD8 T cells in Susac syndrome. TCRdb re-called the immunoSEQ multiplex PCR reads with MiXCR, one entry per CDR3 protein. This sample carries some 300,000 distinct CDR3 sequences, around nine tenths of them seen once, and the ten largest clones take approximately 0.18%. The sample consisted of CD8+ T cells from PBMCs. The receptor source for this set is a human donor with multiple sclerosis. CDR3s leave out the opening cysteine and the closing phenylalanine or tryptophan.

v_call cdr3_aa
TRBV20-1 SARDGAFQTGELF
TRBV5-5 ASSSSGQPYEQY
TRBV6-6 ASSTLSSREQY
TRBV7-9 ASSFTTAGGYGYT
TRBV12-3/TRBV12-4 ASYSRGGSTDTQY
TRBV27 ASSLNAGGEQF
TRBV7-2 ASSFLWLQETQY
TRBV4-3 ASSQDRGLAGGVEQY
TRBV5-6 ASSLGLWPNTGELF
TRBV6-6 ASRSAGGPHEQY
TRBV7-9 ASSSETGEAMKAF
TRBV5-1 ASSLVAGVETDTQY
TRBV4-3 ASSQGADGYNEQF
TRBV15 ATSGGYGQGVIYEQY
TRBV24-1 ATSDGVPDTQY
TRBV20-1 SARDHRQGDTGELF
TRBV6-2/TRBV6-3 ASSGTSGGDEQF
TRBV9 ASSMTPYEQY
TRBV27 ASSLRGYSYEQY
TRBV29-1 SVEPGQGWNEQY
TRBV29-1 SVGREQF
TRBV30 AWKWRERFLGNEQF
TRBV12-3/TRBV12-4 ASSPRDEQF
TRBV4-3 ASSQGQGAYNEQF
TRBV10-3 AIGQDSTYEQY
TRBV6-1 ASSEGARVSYEQY
TRBV4-2 ASSQEDGQPYEQY
TRBV28 ASRDGARPIYNEQF